What follows are 3 T cell receptor beta chains derived from one specimen sequenced in a study of tissue T cells after allogeneic stem cell transplantation. TCRdb's table, derived via immunoSEQ multiplex PCR, lists solely in-frame clones and lacks some. The sample has roughly 25,000 clones; 75% to 95% are singletons. The material was blood, obtained before transplantation. The receptors shown here come from a male donor at least 60 years old who later had graft-versus-host disease after an allogeneic stem cell transplant.

The sample holds a few counts of this clone. The chain employs TRBV2 and TRBJ1-1; no reliable D call. CDR1 is SNHLY and CDR2 is FYNNEI in the germline V gene. The ends were cut back, 6 bases at V and 0 bases at J, with 8 bases in the middle. CDR3 length: 13 amino acids. DNA of the CDR3: TGTGCCAGCAGCGCGGATCTGAACACTGAAGCTTTCTTT. It is translated as CASSADLNTEAFF.

V usage is TRBV7-3 and J usage is TRBJ2-3, with 10 bases matching TRBD2. The CDR3 is 16 residues long. The V gene end was trimmed by 1 base and the J gene end by 6 bases; junction bases not matched to a gene: 7. Germline values: CDR1 SGHTA, CDR2 FQGTGA. CDR3 sequence: CASSLILAGARDTQYF. In DNA, the CDR3 is TGTGCCAGCAGCTTAATTCTAGCGGGAGCTCGTGATACGCAGTATTTT.

The V gene is TRBV30, the J gene TRBJ1-4, with 12 bases identical to TRBD1. With 3 bases clipped from V and 5 bases from J, the junction kept 4 bases outside the gene matches. The CDR3 has 15 amino acids. Germline V gives CDR1 GTSNPN, CDR2 SVGIG (reference sequence). The CDR3 spells CAWRGQGAGNEKLFF. Written as DNA, the CDR3 is TGTGCCTGGAGGGGACAGGGGGCTGGGAATGAAAAACTGTTTTTT.